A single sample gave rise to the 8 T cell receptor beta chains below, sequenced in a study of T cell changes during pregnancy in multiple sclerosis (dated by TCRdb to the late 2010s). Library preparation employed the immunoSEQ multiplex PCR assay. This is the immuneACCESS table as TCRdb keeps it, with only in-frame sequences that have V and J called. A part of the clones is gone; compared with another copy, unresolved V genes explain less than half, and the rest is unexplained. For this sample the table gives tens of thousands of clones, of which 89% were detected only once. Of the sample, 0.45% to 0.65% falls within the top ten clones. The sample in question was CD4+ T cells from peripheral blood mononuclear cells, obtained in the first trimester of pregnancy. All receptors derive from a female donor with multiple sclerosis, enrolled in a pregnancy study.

This CDR3 reads CAWSTPGFWETQYF. In DNA, the CDR3 is TGTGCCTGGAGTACTCCAGGGTTTTGGGAGACCCAGTACTTC. This chain links TRBV30 with TRBJ2-5; D might be TRBD1 (5 bases). The CDR3 contains 14 residues. Trimming left V 2 bases short and J 5 bases short, with 15 bases between. The germline V gene encodes CDR1 GTSNPN and CDR2 SVGIG (reference sequence).

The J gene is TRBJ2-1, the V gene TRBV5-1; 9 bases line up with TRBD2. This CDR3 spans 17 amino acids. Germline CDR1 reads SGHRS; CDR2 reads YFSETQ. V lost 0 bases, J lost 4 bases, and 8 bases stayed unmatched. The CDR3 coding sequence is TGCGCCAGCAGCTTGGGGGGGATAGCGGGGGATTACAATGAGCAGTTCTTC. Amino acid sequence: CASSLGGIAGDYNEQFF.

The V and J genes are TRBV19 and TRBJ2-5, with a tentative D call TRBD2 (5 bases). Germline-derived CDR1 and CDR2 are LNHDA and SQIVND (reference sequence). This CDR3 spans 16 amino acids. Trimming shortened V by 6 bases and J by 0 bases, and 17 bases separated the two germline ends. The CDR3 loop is CASSAIGAAYQETQYF. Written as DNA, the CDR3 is TGTGCCAGTAGCGCGATCGGAGCGGCGTACCAAGAGACCCAGTACTTC.

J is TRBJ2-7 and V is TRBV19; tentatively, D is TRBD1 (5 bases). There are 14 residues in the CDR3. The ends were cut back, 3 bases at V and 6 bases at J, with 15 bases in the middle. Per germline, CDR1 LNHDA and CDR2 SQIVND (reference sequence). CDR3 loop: CASSMRVSQGEQYF. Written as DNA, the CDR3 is TGTGCCAGTAGTATGAGAGTCTCCCAGGGCGAGCAGTACTTC.

CDR3 protein: CASSRTSGGGDQETQYF. The CDR3 DNA reads as TGTGCCAGCAGTCGGACTAGCGGGGGGGGAGACCAAGAGACCCAGTACTTC. The chain employs TRBV6-4 and TRBJ2-5; TRBD2 matches at 15 bases. Trimming at V came to 5 bases and at J to 0 bases, leaving 4 bases not matched to a gene. The CDR3 is 17 residues long. Per the germline V gene, CDR1 is MRHNA and CDR2 is SNTAGT.

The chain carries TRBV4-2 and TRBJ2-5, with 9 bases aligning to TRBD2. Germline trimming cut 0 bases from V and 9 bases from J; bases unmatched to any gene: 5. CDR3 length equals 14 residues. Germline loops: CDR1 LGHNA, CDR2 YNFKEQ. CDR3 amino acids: CASSQELAGMAQYF. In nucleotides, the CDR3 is TGTGCCAGCAGCCAAGAGCTAGCGGGAATGGCCCAGTACTTC.

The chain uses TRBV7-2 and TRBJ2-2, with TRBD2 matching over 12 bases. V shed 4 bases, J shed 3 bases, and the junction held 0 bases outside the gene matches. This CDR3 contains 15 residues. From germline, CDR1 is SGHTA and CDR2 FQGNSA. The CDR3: CASSWTSGDTGELFF. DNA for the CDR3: TGTGCCAGCAGCTGGACTAGCGGGGACACCGGGGAGCTGTTTTTT.

For the CDR3, the DNA is TGTGCCAGCAGTGAAGGGGGAGGGGCTGGGGCCAACGTCCTGACTTTC. It is translated as CASSEGGGAGANVLTF. The chain employs TRBV2 and TRBJ2-6; TRBD2 aligns across 7 bases. The length of the CDR3 is 16 residues. Germline V gene lookup returns CDR1 SNHLY and CDR2 FYNNEI. The V segment lost 1 base and the J segment 2 bases; nucleotides outside the gene matches: 2.